Listed below are T cell receptor beta chains from one sample, sequenced in a study of identical twins. TCRdb analysed the 5' RACE reads with MiXCR anew, one entry per CDR3 protein. The sample holds 700,000 or so distinct CDR3 sequences, around 8.6% seen once. These records were also assigned to another study, of yellow fever vaccine responses in identical twins.

Input material: PBMCs. Receptors were obtained from a woman aged 18-29 years in good health. Both conserved end residues are part of each CDR3. D genes are given only for firm matches. Clone size is not always given. Where it is, it says once, few, many or a class for expanded clones.

>TRBJ2-1|TRBV5-5|many|TRBD1
CASSLLGQGSNEQFF
TGTGCCAGCAGCTTGTTGGGACAGGGGTCGAATGAGCAGTTCTTC
>TRBJ1-5|TRBV7-2|many|-
CASSLASQPQHF
TGTGCCAGCAGCTTAGCCTCACAGCCCCAGCATTTT
>TRBJ1-4|TRBV6-1|many|-
CATTGSGNEKLFF
TGTGCCACAACCGGGTCGGGGAATGAAAAACTGTTTTTT
>TRBJ2-1|TRBV5-6|-|-
CASSFPQNYNEQFF
TGTGCCAGCAGCTTCCCTCAGAATTACAATGAGCAGTTCTTC
>TRBJ2-7|TRBV12-3/TRBV12-4|-|TRBD1
CASSRQGLSEQYF
TGTGCCAGCAGCAGACAGGGGCTGAGTGAGCAGTACTTC
>TRBJ2-2|TRBV6-1|few|TRBD2
CASTAGLRARTGELFF
TGTGCCAGCACCGCGGGACTACGCGCGCGGACCGGGGAGCTGTTTTTT
>TRBJ2-5|TRBV7-9|-|TRBD2
CASSLGSGNYQETQYF
TGTGCCAGCAGCTTAGGGAGCGGGAATTACCAAGAGACCCAGTACTTC
>TRBJ2-3|TRBV29-1|many|-
CSVDGATQLWGTDTQYF
TGCAGCGTTGATGGTGCTACACAACTATGGGGCACAGATACGCAGTATTTT
>TRBJ2-2|TRBV12-3/TRBV12-4|many|TRBD1
CASSGTGWSNTGELFF
TGTGCCAGCAGTGGGACAGGGTGGTCGAACACCGGGGAGCTGTTTTTT
>TRBJ2-2|TRBV5-1|many|-
CASSLSGTLFGGELFF
TGCGCCAGCAGCTTGTCCGGGACACTCTTCGGCGGGGAGCTGTTTTTT
>TRBJ2-1|TRBV6-4|-|TRBD2
CASSDTSAPNNEQFF
TGTGCCAGCAGTGATACTAGCGCCCCAAACAATGAGCAGTTCTTC
>TRBJ2-7|TRBV4-3|few|TRBD2
CASSQDMFAGGYEQYF
TGCGCCAGCAGCCAAGATATGTTTGCGGGAGGGTACGAGCAGTACTTC
>TRBJ2-1|TRBV5-1|few|-
CASSLDGVVYNEQFF
TGCGCCAGCAGCTTGGACGGGGTGGTCTACAATGAGCAGTTCTTC
>TRBJ1-4|TRBV7-9|many|TRBD1
CASSLAPGQENEKLFF
TGTGCCAGCAGCCTAGCACCGGGACAGGAAAATGAAAAACTGTTTTTT
>TRBJ2-1|TRBV24-1|-|-
CATSTPLHYNEQFF
TGTGCCACCAGCACCCCCCTCCACTACAATGAGCAGTTCTTC
>TRBJ2-2|TRBV24-1|-|-
CATRWGTGELFF
TGTGCCACCCGATGGGGGACCGGGGAGCTGTTTTTT
>TRBJ1-5|TRBV15|-|-
CATSRDPSNQPQHF
TGTGCCACCAGCAGAGATCCTAGCAATCAGCCCCAGCATTTT
>TRBJ2-5|TRBV13|few|TRBD2
CASSLRASGVQETQYF
TGTGCCAGCAGCTTAAGGGCTAGCGGGGTCCAAGAGACCCAGTACTTC